The sequence of this T cell receptor beta chain was determined in a study of OX40 agonist ivuxolimab in advanced cancers. The overall study: Dose-escalation patients suffered from hepatocellular carcinoma, melanoma, renal cell or head and neck cancer.

Points on this clone: Its antigen remains unidentified.

Germline CDR1 SGHNT, CDR2 YENEEA. The CDR3 runs 15 residues. The ends lost 1 base at V and 3 bases at J; junction bases unmatched: 2. Study-wide points: A proportion of nonresponders additionally exhibited low normalized T-cell clonal expansion. Averaging showed that CD8+ T cells had more expanded clones than CD4+ did. With doses of 0.1 to 3.0 mg/kg, CD4+ and CD8+ blood T cells had undergone clonal expansion by week 6.

Libraries were prepared by immunoSEQ multiplex PCR; TCRdb keeps only in-frame clonotypes and omits some of them. The sample holds tens of thousands of clones; approximately 81% are singletons and the top ten take 15% to 20%. The sequencing here drew on CD4+ or CD8+ T cells sorted from blood, taken in a trial of the OX40 agonist ivuxolimab. The chain has TRBV11-3 and TRBJ2-5; 10 nucleotides align to TRBD2. The receptor was derived from an adult with an advanced solid tumor such as melanoma, head and neck, liver or kidney cancer. The CDR3 spells CASSLGAGGEETQYF. The CDR3 bases are TGTGCCAGCAGCTTAGGAGCGGGAGGGGAAGAGACCCAGTACTTC.